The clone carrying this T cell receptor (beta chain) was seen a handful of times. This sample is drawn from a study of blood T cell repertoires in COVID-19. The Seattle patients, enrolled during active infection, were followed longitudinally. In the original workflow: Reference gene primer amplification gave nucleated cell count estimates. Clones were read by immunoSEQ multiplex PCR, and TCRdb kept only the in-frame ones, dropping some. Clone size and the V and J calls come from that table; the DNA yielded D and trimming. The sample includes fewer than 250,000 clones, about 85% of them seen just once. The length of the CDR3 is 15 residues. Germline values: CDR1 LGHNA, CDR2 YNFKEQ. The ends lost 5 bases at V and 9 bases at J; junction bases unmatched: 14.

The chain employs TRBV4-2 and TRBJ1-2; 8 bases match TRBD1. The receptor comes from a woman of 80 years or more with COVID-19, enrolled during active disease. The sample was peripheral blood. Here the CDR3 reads CASSLQTGDLKSYTF. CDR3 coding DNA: TGTGCCAGCAGCTTGCAGACAGGGGATCTAAAGAGCTACACCTTC.